The following is a TCR beta chain sequence with its context. Its specificity is not known. This entry comes from a study of cytomegalovirus exposure and HLA in healthy donors. The PCR made use of 60 Vbeta and 13 Jbeta primers. Using immunoSEQ multiplex PCR, the repertoire was profiled, and TCRdb retains in-frame clones only, with some absent. The top ten clones hold more than 0.5% of a sample with 200,000 to 250,000 clones, roughly 79% of them seen once. CDR1 is SNHLY, CDR2 FYNNEI, per germline. With 6 bases clipped from V and 4 bases from J, the junction kept 9 bases outside the gene matches. This CDR3 comprises 15 residues. Study findings and constraints: Later analysis placed DRB1 highest and HLA-C lowest in TCR association rates, which differed by HLA locus. Presence/absence analyses supposed approximately even sequencing depth among donors.

The origin of this receptor is a woman aged 35 to 49 in good health and CMV-seronegative. The material sequenced was PBMCs. This chain links TRBV2 with TRBJ2-5, with 9 bases lining up with TRBD1. DNA for the CDR3: TGTGCCAGCAGCGCCCCGGACAGGGGTGGAGAGACCCAGTACTTC. This sequence encodes CASSAPDRGGETQYF.